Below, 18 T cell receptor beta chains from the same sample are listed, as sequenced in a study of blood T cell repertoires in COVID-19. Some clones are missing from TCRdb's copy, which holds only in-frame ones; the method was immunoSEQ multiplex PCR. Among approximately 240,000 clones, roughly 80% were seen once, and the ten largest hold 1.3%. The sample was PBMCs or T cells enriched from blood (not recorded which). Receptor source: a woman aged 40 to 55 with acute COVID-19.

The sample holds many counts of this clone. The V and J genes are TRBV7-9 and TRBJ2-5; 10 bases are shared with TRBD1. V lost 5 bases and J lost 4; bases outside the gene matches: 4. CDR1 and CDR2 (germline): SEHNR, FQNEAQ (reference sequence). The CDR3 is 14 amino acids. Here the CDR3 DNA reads TGTGCCAGCAGCGCCAGGACAGGGGGAGAGACCCAGTACTTC. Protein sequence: CASSARTGGETQYF.

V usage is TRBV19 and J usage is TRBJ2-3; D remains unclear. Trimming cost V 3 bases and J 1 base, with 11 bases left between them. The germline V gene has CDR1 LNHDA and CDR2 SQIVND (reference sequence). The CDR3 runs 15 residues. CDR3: CASSMSGFGTDTQYF. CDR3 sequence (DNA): TGTGCCAGTAGTATGTCAGGTTTTGGCACAGATACGCAGTATTTT.

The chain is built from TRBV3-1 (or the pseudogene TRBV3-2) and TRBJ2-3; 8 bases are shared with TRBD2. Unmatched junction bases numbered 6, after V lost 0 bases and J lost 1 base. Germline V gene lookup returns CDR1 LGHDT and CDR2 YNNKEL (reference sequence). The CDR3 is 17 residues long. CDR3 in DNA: TGTGCCAGCAGCCAAGATTCAAGCGGGAGTGGCACAGATACGCAGTATTTT. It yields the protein CASSQDSSGSGTDTQYF.

CDR3: CASSLEGNRGEKLFF. CDR3 nucleotides: TGTGCCAGCAGCTTAGAAGGGAACAGGGGGGAAAAACTGTTTTTT. The chain is built from TRBV7-9 and TRBJ1-4; the match to TRBD1 covers 8 bases. Losses at the gene ends were 1 base for V and 8 bases for J; bases not matched to a gene: 6. This CDR3 comprises 15 residues. The germline V gene encodes CDR1 SEHNR and CDR2 FQNEAQ (reference sequence).

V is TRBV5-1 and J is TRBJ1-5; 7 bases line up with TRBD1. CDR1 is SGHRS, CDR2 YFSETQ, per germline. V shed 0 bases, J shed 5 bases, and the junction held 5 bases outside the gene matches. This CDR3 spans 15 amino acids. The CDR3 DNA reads TGCGCCAGCAGCTTGGCAGGGGGAAAGGATCAGCCCCAGCATTTT. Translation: CASSLAGGKDQPQHF. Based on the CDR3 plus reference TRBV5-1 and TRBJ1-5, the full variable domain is KAGVTQTPRYLIKTRGQQVTLSCSPISGHRSVSWYQQTPGQGLQFLFEYFSETQRNKGNFPGRFSGRQFSNSRSEMNVSTLELGDSALYLCASSLAGGKDQPQHFGDGTRLSIL.

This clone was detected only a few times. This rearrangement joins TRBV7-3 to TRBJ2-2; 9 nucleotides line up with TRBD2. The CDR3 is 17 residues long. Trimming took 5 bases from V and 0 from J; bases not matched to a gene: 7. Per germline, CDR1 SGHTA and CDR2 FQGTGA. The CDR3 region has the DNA TGTGCCAGCAGCGCCTCCTCTAGCGGGGCGAACACCGGGGAGCTGTTTTTT. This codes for CASSASSSGANTGELFF.

CDR3 sequence: CASAQWRGSYEQYF. The CDR3 DNA reads TGTGCCAGCGCACAATGGAGGGGCTCCTACGAGCAGTACTTC. This chain joins TRBV6-4 and TRBJ2-7, with a possible D match to TRBD2 (6 bases). V was clipped by 8 bases and J by 0 bases, with 14 bases between them. The CDR3 spans 14 residues. Germline-derived CDR1 and CDR2 are MRHNA and SNTAGT.

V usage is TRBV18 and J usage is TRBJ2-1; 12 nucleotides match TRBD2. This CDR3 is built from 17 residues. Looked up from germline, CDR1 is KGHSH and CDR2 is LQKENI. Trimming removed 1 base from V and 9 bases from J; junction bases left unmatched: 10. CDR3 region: CASSPQSPSGGAGEQFF. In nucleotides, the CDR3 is TGTGCCAGCTCACCACAATCTCCTAGCGGGGGGGCAGGTGAGCAGTTCTTC. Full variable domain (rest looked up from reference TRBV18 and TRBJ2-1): NAGVMQNPRHLVRRRGQEARLRCSPMKGHSHVYWYRQLPEEGLKFMVYLQKENIIDESGMPKERFSAEFPKEGPSILRIQQVVRGDSAAYFCASSPQSPSGGAGEQFFGPGTRLTVL.

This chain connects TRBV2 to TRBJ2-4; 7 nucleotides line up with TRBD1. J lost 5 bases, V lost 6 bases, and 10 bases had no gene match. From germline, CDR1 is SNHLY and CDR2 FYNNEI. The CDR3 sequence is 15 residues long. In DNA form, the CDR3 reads TGTGCCAGCAGGAAGGACAGGTTGGGTGAAAACATTCAGTACTTC. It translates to CASRKDRLGENIQYF.

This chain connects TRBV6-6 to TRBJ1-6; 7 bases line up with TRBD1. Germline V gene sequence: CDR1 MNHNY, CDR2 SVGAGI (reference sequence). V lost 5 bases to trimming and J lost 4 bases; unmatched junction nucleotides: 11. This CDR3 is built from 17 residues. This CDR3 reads CASSPTVGTVYNSPLHF. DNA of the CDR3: TGTGCCAGCAGTCCAACCGTAGGGACAGTTTATAATTCACCCCTCCACTTT.

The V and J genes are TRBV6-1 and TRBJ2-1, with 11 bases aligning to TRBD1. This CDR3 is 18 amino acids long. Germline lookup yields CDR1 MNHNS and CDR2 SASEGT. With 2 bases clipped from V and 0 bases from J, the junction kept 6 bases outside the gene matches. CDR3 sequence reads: CASSELGQGASSYNEQFF. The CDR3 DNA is TGTGCCAGCAGTGAATTAGGACAGGGGGCAAGCTCCTACAATGAGCAGTTCTTC.

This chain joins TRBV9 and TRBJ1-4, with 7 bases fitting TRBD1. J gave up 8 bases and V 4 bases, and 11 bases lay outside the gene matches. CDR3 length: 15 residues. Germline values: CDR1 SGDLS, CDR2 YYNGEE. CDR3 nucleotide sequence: TGTGCCAGCAGCCCGGGGCAGGGGGTCAGGGAAAAACTGTTTTTT. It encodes CASSPGQGVREKLFF.

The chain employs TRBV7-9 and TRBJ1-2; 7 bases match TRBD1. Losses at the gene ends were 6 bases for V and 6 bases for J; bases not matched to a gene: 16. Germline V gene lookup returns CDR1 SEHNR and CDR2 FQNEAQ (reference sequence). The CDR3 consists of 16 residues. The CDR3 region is CASSEEPRDRLNGYTF. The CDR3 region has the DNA TGTGCCAGCAGTGAAGAACCTAGGGACAGATTGAATGGCTACACCTTC.

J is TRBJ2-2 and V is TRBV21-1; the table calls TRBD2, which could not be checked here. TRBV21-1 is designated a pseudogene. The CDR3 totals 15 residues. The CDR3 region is CASSSRRGRTGELFF. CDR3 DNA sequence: TGTGCCAGCAGCTCGCGGAGGGGCCGTACCGGGGAGCTGTTTTTT.

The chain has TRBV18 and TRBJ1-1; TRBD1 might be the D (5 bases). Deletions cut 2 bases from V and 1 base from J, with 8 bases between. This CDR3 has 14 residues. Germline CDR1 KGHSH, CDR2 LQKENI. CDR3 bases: TGTGCCAGCTCACCAGTAAGGGGGAACACTGAAGCTTTCTTT. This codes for CASSPVRGNTEAFF. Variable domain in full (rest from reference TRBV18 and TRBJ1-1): NAGVMQNPRHLVRRRGQEARLRCSPMKGHSHVYWYRQLPEEGLKFMVYLQKENIIDESGMPKERFSAEFPKEGPSILRIQQVVRGDSAAYFCASSPVRGNTEAFFGQGTRLTVV.

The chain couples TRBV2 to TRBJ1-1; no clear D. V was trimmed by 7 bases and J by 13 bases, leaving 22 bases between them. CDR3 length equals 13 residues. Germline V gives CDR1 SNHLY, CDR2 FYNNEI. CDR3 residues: CASTLRDPTIGFF. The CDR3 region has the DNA TGTGCCAGCACCCTTCGGGATCCTACTATCGGTTTCTTT.

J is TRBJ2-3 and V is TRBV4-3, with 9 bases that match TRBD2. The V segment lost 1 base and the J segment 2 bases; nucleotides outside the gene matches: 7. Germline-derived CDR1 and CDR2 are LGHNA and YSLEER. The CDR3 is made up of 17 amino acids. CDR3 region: CASSQVVAGALTDTQYF. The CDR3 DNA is TGCGCCAGCAGCCAAGTCGTAGCGGGGGCCCTCACAGATACGCAGTATTTT.

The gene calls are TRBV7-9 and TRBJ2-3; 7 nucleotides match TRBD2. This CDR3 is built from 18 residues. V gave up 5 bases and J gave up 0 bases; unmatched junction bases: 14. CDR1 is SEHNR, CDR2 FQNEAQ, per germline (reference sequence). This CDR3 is CASSRRKLAFSSTDTQYF. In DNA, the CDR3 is TGTGCCAGCAGCCGCCGGAAACTAGCGTTTTCTAGCACAGATACGCAGTATTTT.